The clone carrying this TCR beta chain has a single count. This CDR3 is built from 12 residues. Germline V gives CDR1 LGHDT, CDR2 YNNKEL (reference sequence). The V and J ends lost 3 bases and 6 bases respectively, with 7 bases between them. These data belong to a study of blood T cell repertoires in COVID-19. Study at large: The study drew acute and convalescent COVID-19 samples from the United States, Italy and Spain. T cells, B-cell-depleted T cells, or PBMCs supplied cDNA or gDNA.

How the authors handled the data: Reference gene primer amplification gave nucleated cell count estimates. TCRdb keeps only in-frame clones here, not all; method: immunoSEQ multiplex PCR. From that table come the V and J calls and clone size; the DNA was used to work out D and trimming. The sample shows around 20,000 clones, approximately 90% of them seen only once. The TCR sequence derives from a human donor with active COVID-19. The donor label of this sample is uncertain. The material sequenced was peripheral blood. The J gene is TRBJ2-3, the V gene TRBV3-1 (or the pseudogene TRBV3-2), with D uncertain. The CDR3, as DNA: TGTGCCAGCAGCCAGATGGAGGATACGCAGTATTTT. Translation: CASSQMEDTQYF.